Below, one TCR beta chain is given with its context. V shed 2 bases and J 3 bases; nucleotides not matched to a gene: 3. The CDR3 has 15 amino acids. Germline CDR1 is LGHNA and CDR2 is YNFKEQ. The data originate from a study of blood T cell repertoires in COVID-19. Study in general: The origin of the acute and convalescent COVID-19 samples was the United States, Italy and Spain. Sample material is recorded as cDNA or gDNA derived from T cells, B-cell-depleted T cells, or PBMCs.

In the study's own analysis: Nucleated cell counts were estimated from reference gene primer amplification. Generated by immunoSEQ multiplex PCR, the TCRdb table keeps only in-frame clones and is missing some. V, J and clone size are those of that table, while D and trimming were read from the DNA. The table has under 200,000 clones, 80% to 85% seen once; the top ten hold roughly 2.9%. The V and J genes are TRBV4-2 and TRBJ1-3; 8 bases are shared with TRBD1. The sequence was collected from a woman aged 55-70 years with acute or convalescent COVID-19. Sequencing was carried out using peripheral blood. CDR3 region: CASSQQGALGNTIYF. In DNA, the CDR3 is TGTGCCAGCAGCCAACAGGGGGCGCTTGGAAACACCATATATTTT.